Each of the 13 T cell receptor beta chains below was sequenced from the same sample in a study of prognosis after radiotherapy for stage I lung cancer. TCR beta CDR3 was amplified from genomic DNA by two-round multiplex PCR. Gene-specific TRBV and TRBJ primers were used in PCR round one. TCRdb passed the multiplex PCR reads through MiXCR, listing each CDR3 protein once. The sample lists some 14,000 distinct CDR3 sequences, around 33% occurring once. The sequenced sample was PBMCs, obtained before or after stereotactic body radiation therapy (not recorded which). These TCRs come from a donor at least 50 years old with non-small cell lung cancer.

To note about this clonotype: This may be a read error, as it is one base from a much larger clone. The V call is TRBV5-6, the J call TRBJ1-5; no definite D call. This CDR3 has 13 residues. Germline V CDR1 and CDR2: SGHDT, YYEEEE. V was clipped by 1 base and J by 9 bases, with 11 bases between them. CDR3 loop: CASSLSTSRPQHF. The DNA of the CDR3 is TGTGCCAGCAGCTTGAGCACGTCGAGGCCCCAGCATTTT.

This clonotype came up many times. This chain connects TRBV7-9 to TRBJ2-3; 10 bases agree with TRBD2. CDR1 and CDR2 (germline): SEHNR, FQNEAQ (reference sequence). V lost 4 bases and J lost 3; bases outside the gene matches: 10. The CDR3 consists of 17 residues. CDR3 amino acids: CASSSSAAGGSTDTQYF. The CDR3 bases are TGTGCCAGCAGCTCCAGCGCAGCGGGAGGGTCTACAGATACGCAGTATTTT.

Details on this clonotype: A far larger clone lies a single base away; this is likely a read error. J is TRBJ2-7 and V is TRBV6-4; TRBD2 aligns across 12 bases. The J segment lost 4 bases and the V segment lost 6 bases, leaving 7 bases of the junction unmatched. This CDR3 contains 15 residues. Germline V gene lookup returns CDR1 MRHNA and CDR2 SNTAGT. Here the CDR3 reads CASRPASGRDYEQYF. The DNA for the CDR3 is TGTGCCAGCAGACCGGCTAGCGGGAGGGATTACGAGCAGTACTTC.

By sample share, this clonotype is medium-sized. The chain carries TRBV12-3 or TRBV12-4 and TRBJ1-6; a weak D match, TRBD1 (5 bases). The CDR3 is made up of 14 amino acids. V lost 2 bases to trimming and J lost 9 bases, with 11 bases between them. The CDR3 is CASSLWGKGSPLHF. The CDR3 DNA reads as TGTGCCAGCAGTTTATGGGGGAAGGGTTCACCCCTCCACTTT.

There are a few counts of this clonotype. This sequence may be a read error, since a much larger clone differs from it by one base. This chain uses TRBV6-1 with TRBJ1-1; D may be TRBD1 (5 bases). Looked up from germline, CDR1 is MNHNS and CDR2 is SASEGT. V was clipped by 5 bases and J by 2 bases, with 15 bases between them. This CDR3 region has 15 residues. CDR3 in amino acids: CASSRRDCKNTEAFF. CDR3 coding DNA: TGTGCCAGCAGTCGCCGGGACTGTAAAAACACTGAAGCTTTCTTT.

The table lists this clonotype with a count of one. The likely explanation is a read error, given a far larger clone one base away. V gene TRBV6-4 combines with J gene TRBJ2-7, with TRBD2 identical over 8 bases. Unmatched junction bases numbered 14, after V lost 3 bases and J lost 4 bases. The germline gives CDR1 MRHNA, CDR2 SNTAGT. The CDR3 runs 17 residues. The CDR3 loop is CASSEVGRGEGGYEQYF. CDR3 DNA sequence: TGTGCCAGCAGTGAAGTTGGGCGGGGGGAAGGTGGATACGAGCAGTACTTC.

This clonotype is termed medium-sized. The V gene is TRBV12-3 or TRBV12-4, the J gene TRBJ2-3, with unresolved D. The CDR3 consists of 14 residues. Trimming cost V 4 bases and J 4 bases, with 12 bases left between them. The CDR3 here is CASSSPFRADTQYF. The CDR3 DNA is TGTGCCAGCAGTTCCCCATTCCGGGCAGATACGCAGTATTTT.

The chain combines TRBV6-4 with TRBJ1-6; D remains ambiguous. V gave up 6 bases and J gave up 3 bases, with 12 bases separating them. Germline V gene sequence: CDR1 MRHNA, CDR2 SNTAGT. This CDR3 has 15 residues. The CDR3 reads CASSVLGDYNSPLHF. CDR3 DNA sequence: TGTGCCAGCAGCGTTTTGGGCGACTATAATTCACCCCTCCACTTT.

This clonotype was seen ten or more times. The CDR3 is CAISGLGDGTDTQYF. CDR3 nucleotide sequence: TGTGCCATCAGTGGACTAGGAGACGGTACAGATACGCAGTATTTT. The chain employs TRBV10-3 and TRBJ2-3, with D perhaps TRBD2 (6 bases). Between the trimmed V and J ends, which lost 4 bases and 3 bases, there was a span of 14 bases. CDR1 is ENHRY, CDR2 SYGVKD, per germline. The CDR3 has 15 amino acids.

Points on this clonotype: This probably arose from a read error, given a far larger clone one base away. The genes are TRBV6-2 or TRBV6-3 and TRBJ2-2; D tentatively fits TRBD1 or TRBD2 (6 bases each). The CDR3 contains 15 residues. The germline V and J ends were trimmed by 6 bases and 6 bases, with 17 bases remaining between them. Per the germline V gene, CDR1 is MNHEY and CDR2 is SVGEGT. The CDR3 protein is CASRTRGDGAGELFF. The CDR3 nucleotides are TGTGCCAGCAGAACTAGGGGGGATGGCGCCGGGGAGCTGTTTTTT.

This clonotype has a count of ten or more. CDR3: CASSPSPLGGYTF. The DNA of the CDR3 is TGTGCCAGCAGCCCCAGCCCACTGGGTGGCTACACCTTC. The chain combines TRBV3-1 with TRBJ1-2; D remains ambiguous. Trimming took 4 bases from V and 7 from J, leaving 13 bases between them. Germline V gene data show CDR1 as LGHDT and CDR2 as YNNKEL (reference sequence). The CDR3 runs 13 residues.

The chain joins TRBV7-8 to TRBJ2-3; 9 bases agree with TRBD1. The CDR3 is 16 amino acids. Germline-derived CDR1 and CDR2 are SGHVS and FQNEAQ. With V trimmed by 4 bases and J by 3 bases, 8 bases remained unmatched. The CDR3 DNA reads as TGTGCCAGCAGCTGGGACAGGGACCTTGGGACAGATACGCAGTATTTT. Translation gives CASSWDRDLGTDTQYF.

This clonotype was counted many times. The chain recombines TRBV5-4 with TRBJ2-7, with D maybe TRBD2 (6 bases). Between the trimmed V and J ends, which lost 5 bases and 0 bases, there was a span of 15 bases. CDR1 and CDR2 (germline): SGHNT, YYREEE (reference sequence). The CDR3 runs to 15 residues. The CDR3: CASSRRDGSSYEQYF. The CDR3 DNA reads TGTGCCAGCAGTCGTAGAGACGGGAGCTCCTACGAGCAGTACTTC.